The 14 T cell receptor beta chains in this list originate from one sample, sequenced in a study of T cell changes during pregnancy in multiple sclerosis. Assay: immunoSEQ multiplex PCR; the TCRdb copy retains only in-frame clones and omits some. The sample records under 95,000 clones, 94% being singletons. The sequencing here drew on peripheral blood, taken in the second trimester of pregnancy. The receptors derive from a female donor in good health, enrolled as a control in a pregnancy study.

This rearrangement joins TRBV2 to TRBJ1-6, with 8 bases that match TRBD1. V lost 6 bases to trimming and J lost 11 bases; unmatched junction nucleotides: 12. The CDR3 contains 15 residues. From germline, CDR1 is SNHLY and CDR2 FYNNEI. CDR3 in amino acids: CASRELGQGSAPLHF. In nucleotides, the CDR3 is TGTGCCAGCAGGGAGCTCGGACAGGGTTCCGCACCCCTCCACTTT. The whole variable domain, filled in from reference TRBV2 and TRBJ1-6, reads EPEVTQTPSHQVTQMGQEVILRCVPISNHLYFYWYRQILGQKVEFLVSFYNNEISEKSEIFDDQFSVERPDGSNFTLKIRSTKLEDSAMYFCASRELGQGSAPLHFGNGTRLTVT.

The rearrangement joins TRBV27 to TRBJ1-5, with 10 bases that match TRBD1. Germline V gives CDR1 MNHEY, CDR2 SMNVEV (reference sequence). With V trimmed by 6 bases and J by 7 bases, 15 bases remained unmatched. The CDR3 is 17 amino acids. Here the CDR3 DNA reads TGTGCCAGCAGCCTCGCCGGGACAGGGGCCGGGGGCCAGCCCCAGCATTTT. Protein sequence: CASSLAGTGAGGQPQHF.

J is TRBJ2-6 and V is TRBV28; D is perhaps TRBD1 (6 bases). This CDR3 has 15 residues. Germline V gene lookup returns CDR1 MDHEN and CDR2 SYDVKM. Trimming cost V 4 bases and J 1 base, with 8 bases left between them. CDR3 coding DNA: TGTGCCAGCAGTTCCACAGGGTCTGGGGCCAACGTCCTGACTTTC. As protein: CASSSTGSGANVLTF. Supplemented by reference TRBV28 and TRBJ2-6, the full variable domain reads DVKVTQSSRYLVKRTGEKVFLECVQDMDHENMFWYRQDPGLGLRLIYFSYDVKMKEKGDIPEGYSVSREKKERFSLILESASTNQTSMYLCASSSTGSGANVLTFGAGSRLTVL.

V is TRBV2 and J is TRBJ2-2; 7 nucleotides agree with TRBD2. CDR1 and CDR2 from the germline V gene are SNHLY and FYNNEI. The trim removed 8 bases at V and 3 bases at J, leaving 0 bases unmatched. The CDR3 length is 12 residues. The CDR3 here is CASGGDTGELFF. DNA for the CDR3: TGTGCCAGCGGGGGGGACACCGGGGAGCTGTTTTTT.

The chain couples TRBV5-6 to TRBJ1-6, with 8 bases that match TRBD1. Germline V gives CDR1 SGHDT, CDR2 YYEEEE. The ends lost 8 bases at V and 9 bases at J; junction bases unmatched: 4. CDR3 length: 12 amino acids. The CDR3 bases are TGTGCCAGAGACAGGGGCGGTTCACCCCTCCACTTT. It encodes CARDRGGSPLHF.

This sequence joins TRBV5-6 and TRBJ2-5, with D uncertain. The V end was cut by 5 bases, the J end by 4 bases, with 12 bases between. The CDR3 covers 13 residues. Germline V lookup: CDR1 SGHDT, CDR2 YYEEEE. The DNA for the CDR3 is TGTGCCAGCAGTCTAGGAGACCGAGAGACCCAGTACTTC. Protein: CASSLGDRETQYF.

The chain joins TRBV28 to TRBJ1-4, with D perhaps matching TRBD1 (6 bases). The CDR3 length is 16 residues. The V gene lost 3 bases and the J gene lost 14 bases, with 25 bases spanning the gap. Looked up from germline, CDR1 is MDHEN and CDR2 is SYDVKM. CDR3 DNA: TGTGCCAGCAGTTTCGGGGGGGCCGGCCTGTCGAGGGGGCTGTTTTTT. Its protein is CASSFGGAGLSRGLFF.

The J gene is TRBJ1-3, the V gene TRBV5-1; TRBD1 agrees at 7 bases. This CDR3 has 15 amino acids. Looked up from germline, CDR1 is SGHRS and CDR2 is YFSETQ. Trimming cost V 4 bases and J 0 bases; bases outside gene matches: 4. The CDR3 DNA follows: TGCGCCAGCAGCCAGGGGGATCTCTCTGGAAACACCATATATTTT. Translating gives CASSQGDLSGNTIYF. Based on the CDR3 plus reference TRBV5-1 and TRBJ1-3, the full variable domain is KAGVTQTPRYLIKTRGQQVTLSCSPISGHRSVSWYQQTPGQGLQFLFEYFSETQRNKGNFPGRFSGRQFSNSRSEMNVSTLELGDSALYLCASSQGDLSGNTIYFGEGSWLTVV.

The V call is TRBV5-6, the J call TRBJ2-5, with 10 positions matching TRBD2. This CDR3 comprises 14 residues. With V trimmed by 3 bases and J by 4 bases, 3 bases remained unmatched. Germline values: CDR1 SGHDT, CDR2 YYEEEE. For the CDR3, the DNA is TGTGCCAGCAGCTCACTAGCGGGGATAGAGACCCAGTACTTC. It encodes CASSSLAGIETQYF.

This chain uses TRBV27 with TRBJ2-1; the D gene is possibly TRBD1 (5 bases). V lost 2 bases and J 2 bases, leaving 19 bases between the germline ends. Germline CDR1 and CDR2: MNHEY and SMNVEV (reference sequence). The CDR3 consists of 18 residues. This CDR3 is CASSLGQGKGYPYNEQFF. For the CDR3, the DNA is TGTGCCAGCAGTTTAGGGCAGGGTAAGGGGTACCCCTACAATGAGCAGTTCTTC.

V is TRBV6-4 and J is TRBJ2-1; D is unclear. The germline V and J ends were trimmed by 2 bases and 9 bases, with 11 bases remaining between them. This CDR3 has 13 residues. Germline lookup yields CDR1 MRHNA and CDR2 SNTAGT. Here the CDR3 DNA reads TGTGCCAGCAGTGACGCTCACCGCGGTGAGCAGTTCTTC. Its protein product is CASSDAHRGEQFF.

The gene calls are TRBV11-2 and TRBJ2-7; 8 bases match TRBD2. From germline, CDR1 is SGHAT and CDR2 FQNNGV. The junction had 9 bases not matched to a gene; V was cut back by 1 base and J by 4 bases. The CDR3 consists of 16 residues. The CDR3 region is CASSLAHSGTHYEQYF. DNA of the CDR3: TGTGCCAGCAGCTTAGCCCATAGCGGGACTCATTACGAGCAGTACTTC.

J is TRBJ2-1 and V is TRBV5-5; 9 bases align to TRBD1. V shed 4 bases and J 2 bases; nucleotides not matched to a gene: 4. CDR1 is SGHKS and CDR2 is YYEKEE in the germline V gene (reference sequence). This CDR3 has 15 amino acids. CDR3 DNA sequence: TGTGCCAGCAGCCTAACAGGGGGCGCCTACAATGAGCAGTTCTTC. Translation: CASSLTGGAYNEQFF.

CDR3 nucleotide sequence: TGTGCCAGTAGTATCGATACTAGCGGGAGGGCCGGAACCCCCACAGATACGCAGTATTTT. Protein sequence: CASSIDTSGRAGTPTDTQYF. The chain links TRBV19 to TRBJ2-3, with 13 bases aligning to TRBD2. CDR1 LNHDA and CDR2 SQIVND come from the germline V gene (reference sequence). The CDR3 consists of 20 residues. The J segment lost 2 bases and the V segment lost 3 bases, leaving 14 bases of the junction unmatched.